The source of this T cell receptor (beta chain) is a study of PD-L1 blockade in urothelial cancer. Sequenced by immunoSEQ multiplex PCR; TCRdb stores in-frame clones only, minus some. The data contain around 53,000 clones, about 87% of them seen just once; the ten biggest clones take up about 6%. The germline V and J ends were trimmed by 5 bases and 3 bases, with 11 bases remaining between them. The CDR3 is 13 amino acids. In germline, CDR1 is MDHEN, CDR2 SYDVKM. This clone was seen only once. The chain is built from TRBV28 and TRBJ2-7, with D perhaps matching TRBD2 (6 bases). The sequence came from a man aged 35-49 years with urothelial cancer. This material consisted of PBMCs, taken around atezolizumab (anti-PD-L1) treatment. The CDR3 is CASSRGINYEQYF. CDR3 in DNA: TGTGCCAGCAGTCGGGGGATAAACTACGAGCAGTACTTC.